This T cell receptor (beta chain) was sequenced for a study of blood T cell repertoires in COVID-19. At the level of the study: PBMCs, B-cell-depleted T cells, or T cells were the source of the cDNA or gDNA that made up the material.

The assay was immunoSEQ multiplex PCR, and TCRdb's table has in-frame clones only and misses some. Here the sample spans roughly 180,000 clones, 60% to 85% being singletons. This CDR3 comprises 15 residues. From germline, CDR1 is ENHRY and CDR2 SYGVKD. Trimming shortened V by 2 bases and J by 0 bases, and 8 bases separated the two germline ends. The chain links TRBV10-3 to TRBJ1-5; D might be TRBD1 (5 bases). The source material was peripheral blood. The origin of this receptor is a woman aged 60-75 years with COVID-19, enrolled during active disease. As DNA, the CDR3 is TGTGCCATCAGTGAGACAGGACATAGCAATCAGCCCCAGCATTTT. Amino acids: CAISETGHSNQPQHF.